This entry lists 18 T cell receptor beta chains sequenced from one sample in a study of shared clonotypes between healthy human individuals. Naive CD8 cells, CD45RO-negative and positively selected for CCR7, excluded terminally differentiated effector memory CD45RA+ cells. Assay: immunoSEQ multiplex PCR; the TCRdb copy retains only in-frame clones and omits some. The sample shows just over 2,000,000 clones, approximately 94% of them seen only once. Material: naive CD8+ T cells sorted from blood. The source is a man aged 18 to 29 in good health.

V gene TRBV2 combines with J gene TRBJ2-2; 8 bases map to TRBD2. In germline, CDR1 is SNHLY, CDR2 FYNNEI. The V and J ends lost 3 bases and 5 bases, in that order; junction bases with no gene match: 2. The CDR3 is 14 amino acids. CDR3 nucleotide sequence: TGTGCCAGCAGTGACCCGGGGGGGACCGGGGAGCTGTTTTTT. Translating it yields CASSDPGGTGELFF.

The genes are TRBV29-1 and TRBJ2-3; the D call may be TRBD1 or TRBD2 (6 bases each). The CDR3 totals 15 residues. Trimming took 6 bases from V and 5 from J, leaving 21 bases between them. In germline, CDR1 is SQVTM, CDR2 ANQGSEA. In DNA form, the CDR3 reads TGCAGCGTGAGGGATGCTTTTGGAGGGGGAGATACGCAGTATTTT. This translates into CSVRDAFGGGDTQYF.

The gene calls are TRBV6-1 and TRBJ2-3; D call uncertain. This CDR3 is built from 15 residues. V lost 8 bases and J lost 0, with 15 bases in between. Germline CDR1 reads MNHNS; CDR2 reads SASEGT. CDR3: CASLERAHSTDTQYF. Written as DNA, the CDR3 is TGTGCCAGCCTCGAAAGGGCTCATAGCACAGATACGCAGTATTTT.

The rearrangement links TRBV13 to TRBJ1-1, with TRBD1 as a possible D gene (5 bases). Per the germline V gene, CDR1 is PRHDT and CDR2 is FYEKMQ (reference sequence). V was pared by 1 base and J by 3 bases, with 9 bases between. The CDR3 length is 14 residues. The CDR3 protein is CASSLDQGDTEAFF. The CDR3 nucleotides are TGTGCCAGCAGCTTAGATCAGGGAGACACTGAAGCTTTCTTT.

The rearrangement uses TRBV7-9 and TRBJ1-1; D might be TRBD1 (5 bases). The CDR3 covers 14 residues. With 3 bases removed from V and 0 bases from J, the gap between germline ends came to 8 bases. Germline CDR1 reads SEHNR; CDR2 reads FQNEAQ (reference sequence). CDR3 amino acids: CASSLLGVNTEAFF. The CDR3 DNA sequence: TGTGCCAGCAGCTTGTTGGGGGTGAACACTGAAGCTTTCTTT.

The V call is TRBV19, the J call TRBJ2-2; 7 nucleotides agree with TRBD2. V was clipped by 2 bases and J by 1 base; unmatched bases: 1. The CDR3 has 15 amino acids. CDR1 is LNHDA and CDR2 is SQIVND in the germline V gene (reference sequence). The CDR3 is CASSILAGNTGELFF. For the CDR3, the DNA is TGTGCCAGTAGTATATTAGCGGGGAACACCGGGGAGCTGTTTTTT.

The chain couples TRBV10-2 to TRBJ1-5; possibly TRBD1 for D (6 bases). The germline V gene has CDR1 WSHSY and CDR2 SAAADI. This CDR3 is built from 16 residues. Trimming pared 0 bases from V and 2 bases from J, leaving 11 bases between. The CDR3 sequence is CASSESTGYGNQPQHF. The CDR3 bases are TGCGCCAGCAGTGAGTCCACAGGGTATGGCAATCAGCCCCAGCATTTT.

This chain links TRBV19 with TRBJ2-7; 11 positions match TRBD2. Trimming cost V 7 bases and J 4 bases; bases outside gene matches: 6. This CDR3 contains 14 residues. Germline CDR1 and CDR2: LNHDA and SQIVND (reference sequence). The CDR3 coding sequence is TGTGCCAGTAATCTAGCGGGGGGCCCTTACGAGCAGTACTTC. Its protein is CASNLAGGPYEQYF.

V is TRBV27 and J is TRBJ2-7; D remains ambiguous. The CDR3 extends over 13 amino acids. Trimming removed 2 bases from V and 2 bases from J, with 7 bases in between. In germline, CDR1 is MNHEY, CDR2 SMNVEV (reference sequence). CDR3: CASSLKRAYEQYF. The CDR3 DNA sequence: TGTGCCAGCAGTTTAAAACGGGCCTACGAGCAGTACTTC.

CDR3 sequence: CAWSAGQGAFSDTQYF. DNA for the CDR3: TGTGCCTGGAGTGCCGGACAGGGGGCTTTTTCAGATACGCAGTATTTT. This chain links TRBV30 with TRBJ2-3; 11 positions agree with TRBD1. From germline, CDR1 is GTSNPN and CDR2 SVGIG (reference sequence). The CDR3 is 16 amino acids. V lost 1 base to trimming and J lost 4 bases; unmatched junction nucleotides: 7.

The chain recombines TRBV19 with TRBJ2-7; D is possibly TRBD1 (6 bases). This CDR3 is built from 13 residues. Germline V gives CDR1 LNHDA, CDR2 SQIVND (reference sequence). Trimming cost V 4 bases and J 4 bases, with 11 bases left between them. CDR3: CASSTGAGYEQYF. The CDR3 DNA reads TGTGCCAGTAGTACAGGGGCTGGGTACGAGCAGTACTTC.

This clone occurred a few times. The rearrangement joins TRBV30 to TRBJ1-2, with D possibly TRBD1 on 6 matching bases. Germline V gene sequence: CDR1 GTSNPN, CDR2 SVGIG (reference sequence). V dropped 0 bases and J dropped 7 bases, with 21 bases sitting between them. The CDR3 sequence is 16 residues long. The CDR3 nucleotides read TGTGCCTGGAGTGTAGACGGTGCGTGGGGGGCAGGTGGCTACACCTTC. Translation: CAWSVDGAWGAGGYTF. Variable domain in full (rest from reference TRBV30 and TRBJ1-2): SQTIHQWPATLVQPVGSPLSLECTVEGTSNPNLYWYRQAAGRGLQLLFYSVGIGQISSEVPQNLSASRPQDRQFILSSKKLLLSDSGFYLCAWSVDGAWGAGGYTFGSGTRLTVV.

The genes are TRBV1 and TRBJ2-2; the table gives TRBD1 as D, unverified against the DNA. TRBV1 is labeled a pseudogene. The CDR3 loop spans 16 amino acids. The CDR3 nucleotides are TGCACCAGCAGCCCAGGGACGGGGACAAACACCGGGGAGCTGTTTTTT. Translation gives CTSSPGTGTNTGELFF.

The sample holds a few counts of this clone. The chain couples TRBV6-6 to TRBJ1-2; 8 nucleotides agree with TRBD1. CDR3 length: 13 residues. Germline loops: CDR1 MNHNY, CDR2 SVGAGI (reference sequence). V was clipped by 6 bases and J by 4 bases; unmatched bases: 4. The CDR3: CASSLGQVYGYTF. Written as DNA, the CDR3 is TGTGCCAGCAGCCTGGGACAGGTCTATGGCTACACCTTC.

The chain is built from TRBV5-6 and TRBJ2-7, with a tentative D call TRBD2 (6 bases). With 0 bases removed from V and 2 bases from J, the gap between germline ends came to 12 bases. The CDR3 spans 15 residues. Germline CDR1 reads SGHDT; CDR2 reads YYEEEE. CDR3 sequence reads: CASSLVGGSTYEQYF. CDR3 sequence (DNA): TGTGCCAGCAGCTTGGTGGGGGGTTCAACCTACGAGCAGTACTTC.

V usage is TRBV19 and J usage is TRBJ1-2; D is unresolved. The CDR3 contains 16 residues. The V and J ends lost 8 bases and 3 bases respectively, with 22 bases between them. In germline, CDR1 is LNHDA, CDR2 SQIVND (reference sequence). CDR3 amino acids: CASGGSGRPLDYGYTF. For the CDR3, the DNA is TGTGCCAGTGGCGGGTCGGGCAGGCCTCTCGACTATGGCTACACCTTC.

The chain is built from TRBV15 and TRBJ2-7, with 9 bases matching TRBD1. This CDR3 spans 14 amino acids. The V gene end was trimmed by 3 bases and the J gene end by 6 bases; junction bases not matched to a gene: 6. Germline V gene sequence: CDR1 LNHNV, CDR2 YYDKDF (reference sequence). The CDR3, as DNA: TGTGCCACCAGCAGGGACAGGGGCCCCCTCGAGCAGTACTTC. Its protein is CATSRDRGPLEQYF.

The J gene is TRBJ1-6, the V gene TRBV2, with 8 bases aligning to TRBD1. The CDR3 covers 17 residues. J was trimmed by 10 bases and V by 5 bases; bases with no gene match: 16. Germline V gene sequence: CDR1 SNHLY, CDR2 FYNNEI. CDR3 residues: CASSQDRDTAYDSPLHF. CDR3 nucleotides: TGTGCCAGCAGTCAGGACAGGGATACTGCATATGACTCACCCCTCCACTTT.